The 19 T cell receptor beta chains below come from one sample, sequenced in a study of cytomegalovirus exposure and HLA in healthy donors. With 60 Vbeta and 13 Jbeta primers, the PCR was carried out. Clones were read by immunoSEQ multiplex PCR, and TCRdb kept only the in-frame ones, dropping some. This sample lists about 130,000 clones; its ten largest clones have 1.5% to 1.8%. Source material: PBMCs. All receptors come from a woman aged 35 to 49 in good health and CMV-seronegative.

The rearrangement links TRBV5-4 to TRBJ2-5; 10 bases are shared with TRBD2. V was clipped by 2 bases and J by 5 bases; unmatched bases: 6. The CDR3 is 15 residues long. Germline-derived CDR1 and CDR2 are SGHNT and YYREEE (reference sequence). The CDR3 loop reads CASSFRLTSGETQYF. The CDR3 bases are TGTGCCAGCAGCTTCCGTTTGACTAGCGGGGAGACCCAGTACTTC.

This chain joins TRBV5-1 and TRBJ2-7, with D possibly TRBD1 on 5 matching bases. The V gene's germline CDR1 is SGHRS and CDR2 YFSETQ. The CDR3 contains 15 residues. Trimming removed 0 bases from V and 6 bases from J, with 16 bases in between. CDR3 residues: CASSLAGLQGGEQYF. The CDR3 bases are TGCGCCAGCAGCTTGGCTGGTTTGCAGGGCGGCGAGCAGTACTTC.

This rearrangement joins TRBV7-3 to TRBJ2-1; a possible D gene is TRBD2 (5 bases). CDR1 SGHTA and CDR2 FQGTGA come from the germline V gene. The V end was cut by 4 bases, the J end by 5 bases, with 15 bases between. This CDR3 region has 15 residues. This CDR3 reads CASSSLMAGDNEQFF. Here the CDR3 DNA reads TGTGCCAGCAGCTCACTGATGGCGGGCGACAATGAGCAGTTCTTC.

The chain combines TRBV7-2 with TRBJ2-7; 10 nucleotides match TRBD1. Germline V gene data show CDR1 as SGHTA and CDR2 as FQGNSA. The V segment lost 2 bases and the J segment 5 bases; nucleotides outside the gene matches: 6. The CDR3 extends over 15 amino acids. In DNA form, the CDR3 reads TGTGCCAGCAGCTTATTGGGACAGGGGAGGAACGAGCAGTACTTC. This sequence encodes CASSLLGQGRNEQYF.

The V gene is TRBV10-3, the J gene TRBJ2-7; 7 bases are a match to TRBD1. V was clipped by 6 bases and J by 0 bases; unmatched bases: 5. Germline loops: CDR1 ENHRY, CDR2 SYGVKD. The CDR3 is made up of 14 amino acids. The CDR3: CAISPGQSSYEQYF. The DNA of the CDR3 is TGTGCCATCAGCCCGGGACAGAGCTCCTACGAGCAGTACTTC.

The rearrangement links TRBV5-1 to TRBJ1-1; D is unresolved. CDR3 length equals 12 residues. Germline loops: CDR1 SGHRS, CDR2 YFSETQ. V was clipped by 7 bases and J by 10 bases, with 17 bases between them. The CDR3 coding sequence is TGCGCCAGCGGTACCTTATGGAGCGGAGCTTTCTTT. This translates into CASGTLWSGAFF.

The J gene is TRBJ1-2, the V gene TRBV11-2, with D unresolved. This CDR3 spans 12 amino acids. The germline gives CDR1 SGHAT, CDR2 FQNNGV. V was pared by 0 bases and J by 8 bases, with 7 bases between. The CDR3 bases are TGTGCCAGCAGCTTAGAGCGTTGGGGCTACACCTTC. It codes for CASSLERWGYTF.

This rearrangement joins TRBV19 to TRBJ1-2, with D unclear. The CDR3 is made up of 15 amino acids. Germline CDR1 and CDR2: LNHDA and SQIVND (reference sequence). V shed 1 base and J shed 8 bases, with 17 bases lying between them. The CDR3 sequence is CASSIAPGSARGYTF. The CDR3, as DNA: TGTGCCAGTAGTATAGCCCCCGGGAGTGCTCGGGGCTACACCTTC.

The chain carries TRBV19 and TRBJ1-1; D unclear. The CDR3 runs to 11 residues. V lost 6 bases and J 10 bases, leaving 12 bases between the germline ends. Looked up from germline, CDR1 is LNHDA and CDR2 is SQIVND (reference sequence). CDR3 amino acids: CASRAGLGAFF. The CDR3 nucleotides read TGTGCCAGTAGAGCAGGTCTGGGAGCTTTCTTT.

The chain uses TRBV9 and TRBJ2-7; D not resolved. Looked up from germline, CDR1 is SGDLS and CDR2 is YYNGEE. Trimming pared 0 bases from V and 2 bases from J, leaving 9 bases between. The CDR3 totals 14 residues. In DNA form, the CDR3 reads TGTGCCAGCAGCGTAGGTGCCGGTGCCTACGAGCAGTACTTC. It codes for CASSVGAGAYEQYF.

CDR3 amino acids: CASSRSGRENTEAFF. The CDR3 region has the DNA TGTGCCAGTAGCCGGTCGGGCAGGGAGAACACTGAAGCTTTCTTT. The rearrangement uses TRBV19 and TRBJ1-1, with a possible D match to TRBD1 (5 bases). Germline CDR1 reads LNHDA; CDR2 reads SQIVND (reference sequence). This CDR3 contains 15 residues. V shed 6 bases and J shed 1 base, with 15 bases lying between them.

The chain is built from TRBV5-6 and TRBJ2-7, with TRBD2 matching 7 bases. The V and J ends lost 4 bases and 6 bases, in that order; junction bases with no gene match: 7. The CDR3 sequence is 13 residues long. CDR1 is SGHDT, CDR2 YYEEEE, per germline. The chain's CDR3 is CASSGRTRGEQYF. The CDR3 DNA reads TGTGCCAGCAGCGGGAGGACTAGGGGCGAGCAGTACTTC.

The chain links TRBV28 to TRBJ2-2; D might be TRBD2 (6 bases). The germline gives CDR1 MDHEN, CDR2 SYDVKM. This CDR3 has 14 amino acids. Trimming took off 0 bases at V and 5 bases at J, with 7 bases between the two ends. The chain's CDR3 is CASSLWGGTGELFF. The CDR3 bases are TGTGCCAGCAGTTTATGGGGGGGAACCGGGGAGCTGTTTTTT.

The CDR3 bases are TGTGCCAGCAGTTACAGTCCGGAGTCACCCCTCCACTTT. Amino acids: CASSYSPESPLHF. The chain employs TRBV6-6 and TRBJ1-6, with D hard to call. Trimming shortened V by 2 bases and J by 10 bases, and 9 bases separated the two germline ends. CDR3 length equals 13 residues. The V gene's germline CDR1 is MNHNY and CDR2 SVGAGI (reference sequence).

The chain has TRBV7-3 and TRBJ1-1; D perhaps matches TRBD1 (5 bases). The germline gives CDR1 SGHTA, CDR2 FQGTGA. V was cut by 5 bases and J by 2 bases, with 9 bases left in between. CDR3 length equals 13 residues. The CDR3 loop reads CASSETVNTEAFF. The CDR3 nucleotides read TGTGCCAGCAGCGAGACAGTTAACACTGAAGCTTTCTTT.

CDR3 coding DNA: TGTGCCAGCACGGGGAGGGACACTGAAGCTTTCTTT. It encodes CASTGRDTEAFF. V usage is TRBV19 and J usage is TRBJ1-1; no clear D. V was clipped by 9 bases and J by 3 bases, with 11 bases between them. The length of the CDR3 is 12 residues. CDR1 is LNHDA and CDR2 is SQIVND in the germline V gene (reference sequence). Together with reference TRBV19 and TRBJ1-1, the CDR3 gives the full variable domain: DGGITQSPKYLFRKEGQNVTLSCEQNLNHDAMYWYRQDPGQGLRLIYYSQIVNDFQKGDIAEGYSVSREKKESFPLTVTSAQKNPTAFYLCASTGRDTEAFFGQGTRLTVV.

The J gene is TRBJ1-2, the V gene TRBV2; 8 positions match TRBD1. Germline trimming cut 4 bases from V and 6 bases from J; bases unmatched to any gene: 7. CDR3 length: 14 residues. Germline assignment: CDR1 SNHLY and CDR2 FYNNEI. The CDR3 loop reads CASSVARQGNGYTF. DNA for the CDR3: TGTGCCAGCAGTGTCGCGAGACAGGGGAATGGCTACACCTTC.

V is TRBV5-1 and J is TRBJ1-1; maybe TRBD1 (6 bases). Trimming stripped 5 bases from V and 5 bases from J, with 19 bases between. This CDR3 spans 15 amino acids. Germline V gives CDR1 SGHRS, CDR2 YFSETQ. The CDR3 is CASRFSRGDRTEAFF. The CDR3 region has the DNA TGCGCCAGCAGATTTTCCAGGGGCGATAGAACTGAAGCTTTCTTT.

The chain employs TRBV15 and TRBJ1-4, with 10 nucleotides matching TRBD1. Trimming cost V 1 base and J 3 bases; bases outside gene matches: 5. CDR3 size: 17 residues. Germline V gene lookup returns CDR1 LNHNV and CDR2 YYDKDF (reference sequence). The DNA for the CDR3 is TGTGCCACCAGCAGAGTAGGGACAGGGGCCCCTAATGAAAAACTGTTTTTT. Translation gives CATSRVGTGAPNEKLFF.